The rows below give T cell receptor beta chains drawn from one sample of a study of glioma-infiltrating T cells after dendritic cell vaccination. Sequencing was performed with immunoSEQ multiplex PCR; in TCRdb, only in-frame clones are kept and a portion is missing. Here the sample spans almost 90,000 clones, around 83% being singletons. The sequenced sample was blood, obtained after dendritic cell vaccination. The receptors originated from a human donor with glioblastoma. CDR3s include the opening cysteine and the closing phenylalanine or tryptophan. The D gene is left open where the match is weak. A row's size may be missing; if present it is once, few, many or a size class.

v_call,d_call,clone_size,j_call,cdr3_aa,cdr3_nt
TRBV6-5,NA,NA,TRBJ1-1,CASSLPTDGNTEAFF,TGTGCCAGCAGTTTACCGACTGACGGTAACACTGAAGCTTTCTTT
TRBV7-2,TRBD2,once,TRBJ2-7,CASSLRARTSGNYEQYF,TGTGCCAGCAGCTTACGGGCCCGTACTAGCGGGAATTACGAGCAGTACTTC
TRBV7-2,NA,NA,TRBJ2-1,CASSFSRYNEQFF,TGTGCCAGCAGCTTTAGCCGCTACAATGAGCAGTTCTTC
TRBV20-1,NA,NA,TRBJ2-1,CSARVDFEQFF,TGCAGTGCTAGAGTAGACTTTGAGCAGTTCTTC
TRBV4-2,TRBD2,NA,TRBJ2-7,CASSQEGVREGKNEQYF,TGTGCCAGCAGCCAAGAAGGGGTGCGGGAGGGAAAGAACGAGCAGTACTTC
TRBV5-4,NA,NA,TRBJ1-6,CASSLSQINSPLHF,TGTGCCAGCAGCTTGTCACAGATTAATTCACCCCTCCACTTT
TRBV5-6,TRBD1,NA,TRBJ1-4,CASSSRDSLTNEKLFF,TGTGCCAGCAGCTCCCGGGACAGCCTAACTAATGAAAAACTGTTTTTT
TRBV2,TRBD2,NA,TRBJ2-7,CASSLAGALSYEQYF,TGTGCCAGCAGCCTAGCGGGGGCTCTCTCCTACGAGCAGTACTTC
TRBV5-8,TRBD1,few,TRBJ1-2,CASSLGQGARYGYTF,TGTGCCAGCAGCTTGGGACAGGGGGCGCGGTATGGCTACACCTTC
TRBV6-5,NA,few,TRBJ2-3,CASSSTDRSTDTQYF,TGTGCCAGCAGCTCTACGGACAGAAGCACAGATACGCAGTATTTT
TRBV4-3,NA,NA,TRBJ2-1,CASSQVVVALNEQFF,TGCGCCAGCAGCCAAGTAGTAGTAGCCCTCAATGAGCAGTTCTTC
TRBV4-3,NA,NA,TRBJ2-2,CASSQGAGVSSGELFF,TGCGCCAGCAGCCAAGGCGCAGGGGTCTCGTCCGGGGAGCTGTTTTTT
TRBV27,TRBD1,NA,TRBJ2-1,CASSPPLGQGAHNEQFF,TGTGCCAGCAGTCCACCCCTTGGACAGGGGGCGCACAATGAGCAGTTCTTC
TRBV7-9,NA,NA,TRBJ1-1,CASSLRGRGATMNTEAFF,TGTGCCAGCAGCTTACGAGGGAGGGGGGCAACCATGAACACTGAAGCTTTCTTT
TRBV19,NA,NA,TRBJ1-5,CASSYGVGQPQHF,TGTGCCAGTAGTTACGGGGTGGGTCAGCCCCAGCATTTT
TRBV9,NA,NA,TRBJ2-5,CASSVGGEETQYF,TGTGCCAGCAGCGTAGGGGGGGAGGAGACCCAGTACTTC
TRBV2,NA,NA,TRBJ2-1,CASSAQGFDNEQFF,TGTGCCAGCAGTGCACAGGGCTTTGACAATGAGCAGTTCTTC
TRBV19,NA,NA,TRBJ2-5,CASSSSGEETQYF,TGTGCCAGTAGTAGTTCGGGAGAGGAGACCCAGTACTTC
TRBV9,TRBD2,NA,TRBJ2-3,CASSRRSERGAADTQYF,TGTGCCAGCAGCCGGCGCTCCGAGCGGGGGGCGGCAGATACGCAGTATTTT
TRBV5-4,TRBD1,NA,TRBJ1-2,CASSLDRGFDYGYTF,TGTGCCAGCAGCCTGGACAGGGGGTTTGACTATGGCTACACCTTC
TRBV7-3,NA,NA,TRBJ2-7,CASSLISYEQYF,TGTGCCAGCAGCTTAATTAGCTACGAGCAGTACTTC
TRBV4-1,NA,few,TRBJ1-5,CASSQLADINQPQHF,TGCGCCAGCAGCCAACTGGCGGACATCAATCAGCCCCAGCATTTT
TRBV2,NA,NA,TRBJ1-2,CASSATTGGYTF,TGTGCCAGCAGTGCGACTACCGGAGGCTACACCTTC
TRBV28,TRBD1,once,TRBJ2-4,CASSPGQKLAKNIQYF,TGTGCCAGCAGTCCGGGACAGAAATTAGCCAAAAACATTCAGTACTTC
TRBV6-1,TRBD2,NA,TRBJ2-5,CAGRSGALGEQYF,TGTGCCGGGCGGAGCGGGGCACTGGGGGAGCAGTACTTC
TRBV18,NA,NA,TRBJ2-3,CASSPRQPSTDTQYF,TGTGCCAGCTCACCGAGGCAGCCGAGCACAGATACGCAGTATTTT
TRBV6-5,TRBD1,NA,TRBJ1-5,CASSTGTGSNQPQHF,TGTGCCAGCAGTACAGGGACAGGGAGCAATCAGCCCCAGCATTTT
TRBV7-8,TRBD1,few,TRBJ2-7,CASSDRQGAYEQYF,TGTGCCAGCAGCGATCGACAGGGGGCCTACGAGCAGTACTTC
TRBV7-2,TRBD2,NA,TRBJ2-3,CASTFAGGATDTQYF,TGTGCCAGCACCTTCGCGGGGGGCGCCACAGATACGCAGTATTTT
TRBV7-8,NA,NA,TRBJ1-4,CASSWDNDEKLFF,TGTGCCAGCAGCTGGGACAACGATGAAAAACTGTTTTTT
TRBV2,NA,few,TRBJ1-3,CASSTITTGSAGNTIYF,TGTGCCAGCAGTACCATCACGACAGGTTCTGCTGGAAACACCATATATTTT
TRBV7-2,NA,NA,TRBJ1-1,CASSFESWGGTEAFF,TGTGCCAGCAGCTTTGAGTCCTGGGGGGGGACTGAAGCTTTCTTT
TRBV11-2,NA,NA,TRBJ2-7,CASSFSGTYYEQYF,TGTGCCAGCAGCTTCTCCGGGACTTACTACGAGCAGTACTTC
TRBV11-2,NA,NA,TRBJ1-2,CASSLDAEDAGYTF,TGTGCCAGCAGCTTAGATGCGGAGGATGCTGGCTACACCTTC
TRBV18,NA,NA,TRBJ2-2,CASSPQEATNTGELFF,TGTGCCAGCTCACCTCAGGAGGCAACGAACACCGGGGAGCTGTTTTTT
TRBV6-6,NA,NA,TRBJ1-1,CASSFGIAGNTEAFF,TGTGCCAGCAGTTTCGGGATTGCAGGGAACACTGAAGCTTTCTTT
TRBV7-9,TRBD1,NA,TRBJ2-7,CASSLSGQPYEQYF,TGTGCCAGCAGCTTATCGGGACAGCCCTACGAGCAGTACTTC
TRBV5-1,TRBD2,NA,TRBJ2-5,CASSLTSGVRGETQYF,TGCGCCAGCAGCTTGACTAGCGGGGTAAGGGGTGAGACCCAGTACTTC
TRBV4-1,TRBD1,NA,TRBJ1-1,CASSQGAGGYVAEAFF,TGCGCCAGCAGCCAAGGGGCAGGGGGATACGTCGCTGAAGCTTTCTTT
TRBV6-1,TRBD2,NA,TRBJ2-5,CASSEFAGGQSTETQYF,TGTGCCAGCAGTGAATTTGCGGGGGGACAATCCACGGAGACCCAGTACTTC
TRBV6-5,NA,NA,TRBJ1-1,CASRTEGLGNTEAFF,TGTGCCAGCAGAACCGAGGGTCTAGGGAACACTGAAGCTTTCTTT
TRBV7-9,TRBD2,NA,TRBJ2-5,CASSLLGRGGPETQYF,TGTGCCAGCAGCTTATTAGGGCGGGGGGGTCCAGAGACCCAGTACTTC
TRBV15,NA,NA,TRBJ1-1,CATSRDGPPGEAFF,TGTGCCACCAGCAGAGATGGCCCACCGGGTGAAGCTTTCTTT
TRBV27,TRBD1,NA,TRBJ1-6,CASSPGTGPSTLHF,TGTGCCAGCAGTCCCGGGACAGGTCCTAGCACCCTCCACTTT
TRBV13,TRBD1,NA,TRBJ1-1,CASRQGANTEAFF,TGTGCCAGCAGACAGGGGGCGAACACTGAAGCTTTCTTT
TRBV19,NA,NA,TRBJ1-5,CASRKGGPQHF,TGTGCCAGTAGGAAAGGGGGGCCCCAGCATTTT
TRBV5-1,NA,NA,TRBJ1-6,CASSLENSPLHF,TGCGCCAGCAGCTTAGAGAATTCACCCCTCCACTTT
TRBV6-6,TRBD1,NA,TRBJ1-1,CASRGQGYFGTEAFF,TGTGCCAGCAGGGGACAGGGGTATTTCGGGACTGAAGCTTTCTTT